The rows below give T cell receptor beta chains drawn from one sample of a study of beta chain features in type 1 diabetes. Data came from immunoSEQ multiplex PCR; TCRdb stores just in-frame clones and leaves some out. The sample yields tens of thousands of clones, about 50% seen once. Specimen: Tregs from blood. The source is a woman in her 40s with type 1 diabetes. CDR3s leave out the opening cysteine and the closing phenylalanine or tryptophan.

CDR3,V,J
ASSLVLEAF,TRBV7-6,TRBJ1-1
ASSYSKASSNYGYT,TRBV6-6,TRBJ1-2
SVEVLAGDPGGEQY,TRBV29-1,TRBJ2-5
ASRPDGTGLLTDTQY,TRBV7-2,TRBJ2-3
ASSPRVQGNTGELF,TRBV7-9,TRBJ2-2
AISEVAGDTGELF,TRBV10-3,TRBJ2-2
ASSGTGPTDTQY,TRBV6-5,TRBJ2-3
ASSPGTAEAF,TRBV28,TRBJ1-1
AIRKQGNEQF,TRBV10-3,TRBJ2-1
ASSERGNIQY,TRBV10-2,TRBJ2-4
ASSGLNQPQH,TRBV28,TRBJ1-5
ASSLNRSPRQPYEQY,TRBV27,TRBJ2-7
ASSLASGLRANVLT,TRBV5-1,TRBJ2-6
ASSLGVGTPYGYT,TRBV7-8,TRBJ1-2
ASSPRAGKNTEAF,TRBV18,TRBJ1-1
ASRSWTGGIVGYT,TRBV6-1,TRBJ1-2
ASSQDWSLEQF,TRBV14,TRBJ2-1
ASSPSGTSGAKDTQY,TRBV7-2,TRBJ2-3
ASSRRDRAFNEQY,TRBV28,TRBJ2-7
ASSLGGLARYEQF,TRBV7-2,TRBJ2-1
ASFPEEGYGYT,TRBV5-8,TRBJ1-2
ASSSHEGGFNQPQH,TRBV27,TRBJ1-5
ASSSLAGGPETQY,TRBV5-1,TRBJ2-5
ASSPPVSLETQY,TRBV18,TRBJ2-5
ASSPWARELF,TRBV23-1,TRBJ2-2
AIGTGLNTEAF,TRBV6-1,TRBJ1-1
SVGKAGAEETQY,TRBV29-1,TRBJ2-5
ASSVALHDEQF,TRBV9,TRBJ2-1
ASSTSGGLDEQY,TRBV28,TRBJ2-7
ASSVSGSF,TRBV18,TRBJ2-7
ASTSGTANEKLF,TRBV7-9,TRBJ1-4
ASSLTGGNQPQH,TRBV14,TRBJ1-5
ASSPGTSGYNEQF,TRBV14,TRBJ2-1
ASSPLDTQY,TRBV2,TRBJ2-3
SVRGREGTDTQY,TRBV29-1,TRBJ2-3
ASGEPGGNAF,TRBV5-1,TRBJ1-1
ASSLGFEGTQY,TRBV7-9,TRBJ2-5
ASSQINQPQH,TRBV28,TRBJ1-5
ASRETGGIKDIQY,TRBV5-1,TRBJ2-4
ASSPDSLSGANVLT,TRBV27,TRBJ2-6
ASMGQLTGGYT,TRBV2,TRBJ1-2
ASSLGADNYGYT,TRBV7-2,TRBJ1-2
ASSVWGGSYNEQF,TRBV5-1,TRBJ2-1
ASSEQGRDTQY,TRBV7-2,TRBJ2-3
ASSPTGHKPYEQY,TRBV28,TRBJ2-7
ASSQDLMLFDTQY,TRBV4-2,TRBJ2-3
ASSPRTSGTYNEQF,TRBV7-2,TRBJ2-1
ASSWTGEEKLF,TRBV5-4,TRBJ1-4
ASSPTGRNTIY,TRBV7-8,TRBJ1-3
ASSPEGGGVTEAF,TRBV18,TRBJ1-1
ASRSDFYEQY,TRBV19,TRBJ2-7
SVVGQGAVYGYT,TRBV29-1,TRBJ1-2
ATRDRGRGGEQF,TRBV15,TRBJ2-1
ASSWKRLTEAF,TRBV11-1,TRBJ1-1
ASKLSGSSETQY,TRBV19,TRBJ2-5
ASSSRVGYT,TRBV7-9,TRBJ1-2
ASSLGLETDTQY,TRBV11-3,TRBJ2-3
ASSFQGAHQPQH,TRBV6-6,TRBJ1-5